The 6 T cell receptor beta chains reported below all come from one sample, sequenced in a study of glioma-infiltrating T cells after dendritic cell vaccination. Time point indicated: after dendritic cell vaccination, including at tumor progression/relapse. The table came from immunoSEQ multiplex PCR; TCRdb's copy has only in-frame clones and leaves some out. Of around 87,000 clones in the sample, roughly four fifths were seen once. The sample consisted of blood, taken after dendritic cell vaccination. These receptors were taken from a human donor with glioblastoma.

This chain links TRBV6-5 with TRBJ2-5, with 14 bases fitting TRBD2. Germline CDR1 is MNHEY and CDR2 is SVGAGI. This CDR3 has 14 residues. J was trimmed by 13 bases and V by 6 bases; bases with no gene match: 10. For the CDR3, the DNA is TGTGCCAGCAGCCGGACTAGCGGGGGGATGGAGGTGTACTTC. It yields the protein CASSRTSGGMEVYF.

The chain combines TRBV29-1 with TRBJ1-2; 9 bases align to TRBD1. This CDR3 is 15 amino acids long. Trimming at V came to 3 bases and at J to 5 bases, leaving 10 bases not matched to a gene. Germline CDR1 and CDR2: SQVTM and ANQGSEA. The chain's CDR3 is CSVDRMGQGSYGYTF. The CDR3 nucleotides are TGCAGCGTTGACCGAATGGGACAGGGCTCATATGGCTACACCTTC.

In its sample, this clone was seen once. V usage is TRBV18 and J usage is TRBJ1-2, with a weak D call TRBD1 (6 bases). The CDR3 totals 14 residues. Germline loops: CDR1 KGHSH, CDR2 LQKENI. Trimming took off 2 bases at V and 14 bases at J, with 21 bases between the two ends. The CDR3 loop reads CASSPSVGAAEATF. DNA for the CDR3: TGTGCCAGCTCACCAAGCGTGGGGGCGGCGGAAGCGACCTTC.

This rearrangement joins TRBV15 to TRBJ2-7, with D possibly matching TRBD2 (6 bases). The V gene lost 5 bases and the J gene lost 2 bases, with 10 bases spanning the gap. The CDR3 totals 13 residues. Germline V gives CDR1 LNHNV, CDR2 YYDKDF (reference sequence). CDR3 region: CATSRRTTYEQYF. Written as DNA, the CDR3 is TGTGCCACCAGCCGACGGACTACCTACGAGCAGTACTTC.

V gene TRBV5-1 combines with J gene TRBJ2-7; D may be TRBD1 (5 bases). Trimming cost V 1 base and J 3 bases, with 8 bases left between them. Germline-derived CDR1 and CDR2 are SGHRS and YFSETQ. CDR3 length: 13 amino acids. CDR3 sequence: CASSLTDSYEQYF. The CDR3, as DNA: TGCGCCAGCAGCTTGACCGACAGCTACGAGCAGTACTTC.

There are many counts of this clone. This rearrangement joins TRBV5-1 to TRBJ2-1, with 8 bases that match TRBD2. Unmatched junction bases numbered 4, after V lost 3 bases and J lost 5 bases. The germline CDR1 and CDR2 sequences are SGHRS and YFSETQ. This CDR3 contains 14 residues. CDR3 protein: CASSSSGGNNEQFF. Here the CDR3 DNA reads TGCGCCAGCAGCTCCAGCGGGGGCAACAATGAGCAGTTCTTC.